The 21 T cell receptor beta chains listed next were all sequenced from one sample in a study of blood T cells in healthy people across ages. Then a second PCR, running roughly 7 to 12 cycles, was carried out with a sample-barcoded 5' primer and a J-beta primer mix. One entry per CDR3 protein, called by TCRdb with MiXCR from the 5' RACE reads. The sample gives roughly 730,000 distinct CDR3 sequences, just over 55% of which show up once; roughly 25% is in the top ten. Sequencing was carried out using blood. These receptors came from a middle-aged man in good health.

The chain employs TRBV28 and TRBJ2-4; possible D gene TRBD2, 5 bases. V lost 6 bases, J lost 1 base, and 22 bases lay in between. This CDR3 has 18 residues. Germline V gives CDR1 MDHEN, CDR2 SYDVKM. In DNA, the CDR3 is TGTGCCAGCAGCCCTCTCATCCGAGACTACTGGGCCAAAAACATTCAGTACTTC. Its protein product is CASSPLIRDYWAKNIQYF.

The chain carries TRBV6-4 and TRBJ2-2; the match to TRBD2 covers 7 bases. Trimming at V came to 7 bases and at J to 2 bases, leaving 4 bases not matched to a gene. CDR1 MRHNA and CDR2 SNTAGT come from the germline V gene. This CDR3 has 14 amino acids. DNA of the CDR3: TGTGCCAGCACTAGCGGTCCTAACACCGGGGAGCTGTTTTTT. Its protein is CASTSGPNTGELFF.

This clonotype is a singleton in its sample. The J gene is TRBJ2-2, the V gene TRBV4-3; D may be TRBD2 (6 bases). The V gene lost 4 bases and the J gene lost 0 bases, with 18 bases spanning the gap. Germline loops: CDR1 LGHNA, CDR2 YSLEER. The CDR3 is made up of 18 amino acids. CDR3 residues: CASSPPSMWEANTGELFF. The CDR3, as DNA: TGCGCCAGCAGCCCTCCCTCCATGTGGGAGGCGAACACCGGGGAGCTGTTTTTT.

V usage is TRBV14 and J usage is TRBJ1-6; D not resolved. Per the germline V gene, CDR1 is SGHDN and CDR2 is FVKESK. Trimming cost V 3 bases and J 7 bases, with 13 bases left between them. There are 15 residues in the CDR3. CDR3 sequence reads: CASSQDGIRNSPLHF. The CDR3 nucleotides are TGTGCCAGCAGCCAGGACGGTATTAGGAATTCACCCCTCCACTTT.

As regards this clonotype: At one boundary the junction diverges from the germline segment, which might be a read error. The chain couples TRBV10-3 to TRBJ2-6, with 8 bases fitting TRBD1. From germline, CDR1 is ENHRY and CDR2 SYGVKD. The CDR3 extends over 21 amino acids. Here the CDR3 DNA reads TGTGCCAGCAGTGAGTCGTTCGGACAGGGAGCGGGCCTGTCTGGGACCAACGTCCTGACTTTC. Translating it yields CASSESFGQGAGLSGTNVLTF.

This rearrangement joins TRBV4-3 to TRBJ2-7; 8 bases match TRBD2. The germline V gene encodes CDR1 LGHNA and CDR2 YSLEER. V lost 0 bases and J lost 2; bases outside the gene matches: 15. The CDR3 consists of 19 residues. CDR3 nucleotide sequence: TGCGCCAGCAGCCAAGATCGGGGTGCGGGAGGACTATCTCCCTACGAGCAGTACTTC. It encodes CASSQDRGAGGLSPYEQYF.

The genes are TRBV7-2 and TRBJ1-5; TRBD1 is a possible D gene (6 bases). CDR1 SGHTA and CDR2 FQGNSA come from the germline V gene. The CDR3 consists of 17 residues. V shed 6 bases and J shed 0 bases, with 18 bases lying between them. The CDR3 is CASSPRGTLYSNQPQHF. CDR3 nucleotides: TGTGCCAGCAGTCCCCGGGGGACACTTTATAGCAATCAGCCCCAGCATTTT.

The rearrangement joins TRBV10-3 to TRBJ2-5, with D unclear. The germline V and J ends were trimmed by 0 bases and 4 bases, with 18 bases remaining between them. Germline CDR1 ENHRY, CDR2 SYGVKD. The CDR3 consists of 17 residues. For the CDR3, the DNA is TGTGCCATCAGTGAGTCGATCGGTTCAAGAGGTCGAGAGACCCAGTACTTC. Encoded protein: CAISESIGSRGRETQYF.

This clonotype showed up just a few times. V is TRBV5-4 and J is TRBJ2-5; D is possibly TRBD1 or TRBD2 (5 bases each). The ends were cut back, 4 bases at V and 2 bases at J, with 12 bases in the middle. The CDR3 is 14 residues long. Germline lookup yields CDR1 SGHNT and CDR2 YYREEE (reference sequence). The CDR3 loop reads CASSVPGAQETQYF. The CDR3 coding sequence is TGTGCCAGCAGCGTCCCCGGGGCTCAAGAGACCCAGTACTTC.

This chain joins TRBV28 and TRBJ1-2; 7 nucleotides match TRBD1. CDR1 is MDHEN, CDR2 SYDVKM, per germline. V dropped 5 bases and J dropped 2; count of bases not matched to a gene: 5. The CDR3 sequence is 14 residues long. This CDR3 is CASSVTGYNYGYTF. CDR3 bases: TGTGCCAGCAGTGTGACAGGGTACAACTATGGCTACACCTTC.

CDR3 sequence reads: CASSYSTGQGAHWGNGYTF. CDR3 sequence (DNA): TGTGCCAGCAGTTACTCGACCGGACAGGGGGCCCATTGGGGGAACGGCTACACCTTC. The chain uses TRBV6-5 and TRBJ1-2, with TRBD1 matching 11 bases. The CDR3 covers 19 residues. Trimming at V came to 0 bases and at J to 8 bases, leaving 17 bases not matched to a gene. The germline V gene encodes CDR1 MNHEY and CDR2 SVGAGI.

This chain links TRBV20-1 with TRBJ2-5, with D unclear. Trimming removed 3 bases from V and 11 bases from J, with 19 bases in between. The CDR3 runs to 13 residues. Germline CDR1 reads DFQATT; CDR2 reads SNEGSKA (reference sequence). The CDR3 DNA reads TGCAGTGCTAGGGGCTGGGCAGATAGTGGGCAGTACTTC. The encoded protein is CSARGWADSGQYF.

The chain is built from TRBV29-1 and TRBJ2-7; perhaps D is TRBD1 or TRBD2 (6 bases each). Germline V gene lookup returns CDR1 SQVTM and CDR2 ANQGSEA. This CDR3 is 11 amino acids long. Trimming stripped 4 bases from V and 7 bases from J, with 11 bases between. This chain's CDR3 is CSVARGPEQYF. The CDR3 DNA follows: TGCAGCGTTGCCCGGGGGCCGGAGCAGTACTTC.

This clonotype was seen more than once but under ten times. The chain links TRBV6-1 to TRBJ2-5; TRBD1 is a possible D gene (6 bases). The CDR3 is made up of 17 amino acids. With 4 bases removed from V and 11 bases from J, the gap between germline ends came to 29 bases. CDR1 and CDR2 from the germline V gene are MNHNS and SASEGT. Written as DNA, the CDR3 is TGTGCCAGCAGTGCCAACCCGGGGCAGGGGCATAACAATGAGCAGTACTTC. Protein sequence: CASSANPGQGHNNEQYF.

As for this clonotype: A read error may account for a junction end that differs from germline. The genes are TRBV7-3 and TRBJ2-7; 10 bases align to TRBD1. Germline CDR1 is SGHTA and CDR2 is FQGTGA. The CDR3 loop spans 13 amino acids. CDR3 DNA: TGTGTCAGCAGCCGGGACAGGGGTTGCGAGCAGTACTTC. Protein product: CVSSRDRGCEQYF.

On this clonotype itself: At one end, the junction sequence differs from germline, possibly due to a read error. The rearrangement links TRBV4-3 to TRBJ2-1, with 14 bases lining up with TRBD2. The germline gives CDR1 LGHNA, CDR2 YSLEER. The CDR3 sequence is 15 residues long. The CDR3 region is CASNQWGLAGVEQFF. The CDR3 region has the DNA TGCGCCAGCAACCAATGGGGACTAGCGGGAGTTGAGCAGTTCTTC.

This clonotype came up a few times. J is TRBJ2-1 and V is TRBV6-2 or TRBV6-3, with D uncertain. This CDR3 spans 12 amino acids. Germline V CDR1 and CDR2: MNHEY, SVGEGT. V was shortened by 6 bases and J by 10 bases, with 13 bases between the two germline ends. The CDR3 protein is CASRTTEMEQFF. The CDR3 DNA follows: TGTGCCAGCAGAACAACCGAGATGGAGCAGTTCTTC.

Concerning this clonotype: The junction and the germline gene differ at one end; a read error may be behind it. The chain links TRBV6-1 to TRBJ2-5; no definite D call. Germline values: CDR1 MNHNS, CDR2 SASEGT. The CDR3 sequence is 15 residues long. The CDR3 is CASSDSLPAQEAQYF. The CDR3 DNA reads TGTGCCAGCAGTGACAGCCTGCCAGCCCAAGAGGCCCAGTACTTC.

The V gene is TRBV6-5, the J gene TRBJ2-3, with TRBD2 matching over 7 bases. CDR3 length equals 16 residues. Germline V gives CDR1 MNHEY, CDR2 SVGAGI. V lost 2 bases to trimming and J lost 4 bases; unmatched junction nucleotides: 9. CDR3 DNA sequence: TGTGCCAGCAGTTACACGGGGGGTGGACGAGCAGATACGCAGTATTTT. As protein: CASSYTGGGRADTQYF.

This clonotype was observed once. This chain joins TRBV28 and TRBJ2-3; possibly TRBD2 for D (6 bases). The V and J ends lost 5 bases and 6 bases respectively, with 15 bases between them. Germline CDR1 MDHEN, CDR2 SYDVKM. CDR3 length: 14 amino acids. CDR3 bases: TGTGCCAGCAGTCCTCCCGGGGGTCGGGATACGCAGTATTTT. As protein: CASSPPGGRDTQYF.

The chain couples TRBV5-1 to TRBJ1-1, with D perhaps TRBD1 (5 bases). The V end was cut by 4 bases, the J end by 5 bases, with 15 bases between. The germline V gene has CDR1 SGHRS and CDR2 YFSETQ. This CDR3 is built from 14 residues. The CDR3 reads CASSPDGAGTEAFF. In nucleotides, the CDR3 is TGCGCCAGCAGCCCAGACGGGGCCGGTACTGAAGCTTTCTTT.